This is a list of T cell receptor beta chains from one sample in a study of blood T cell repertoires in COVID-19. Measured with immunoSEQ multiplex PCR; TCRdb has only the in-frame clones, and not every one. The table includes 200,000 to 250,000 clones, about 80% detected once. Sequenced input: PBMCs or T cells enriched from blood (not recorded which). Source of these receptors: a man aged 60-69 years who had recovered from COVID-19. Each CDR3 is given with its conserved first and last residue.

cdr3_aa v_call
CASSIRVPYEQYF TRBV28
CASSESAKGPQYF TRBV6-1
CASSLGHLWEQYF TRBV12-3/TRBV12-4
CAISERQSTDTQYF TRBV10-3
CASSMGQASTGELFF TRBV19
CASSRLAGTYNEQFF TRBV11-3
CASSFGTSGGLDEQFF TRBV7-8
CASSIQGATTDTQYF TRBV5-1
CASSLAGSGNTIYF TRBV7-2
CASSQQVAEGNTEAFF TRBV4-1
CASSQDRRPYGYTF TRBV18
CASKSITVNQPQHF TRBV6-5
CASMQGSQPQHF TRBV19
CATSIGQEQETQYF TRBV10-3
CASSLSPQRNEKLFF TRBV5-8
CASSKNGWAENTEAFF TRBV21-1
CASSHSPARETQYF TRBV11-2
CASSLSLATQYF TRBV7-9
CASSFNSGANVLTF TRBV9
CASSSTGRTDTQYF TRBV5-1
CASSPGPDRNSPLHF TRBV6-5
CASSFRDIAYEQYF TRBV11-3
CSVERQGGDYGYTF TRBV29-1
CASSTGLAAFRDTQYF TRBV7-2
CASSQELAGGPDTQYF TRBV4-3
CASSDRGNQPQHF TRBV7-2
CASSGQGPYEQYF TRBV11-3
CASSQSPGYNEQFF TRBV3-1/TRBV3-2
CASSTSGEEGETQYF TRBV5-8
CASSGLQRGITDTQYF TRBV5-5
CASSLAGGNNQPQHF TRBV7-2
CASSQEEGRGPLHF TRBV3-1/TRBV3-2
CASSLGPGQGYYGYTF TRBV13
CATSRSGSSYNEQFF TRBV15
CASSLTGTGGYGYTF TRBV7-9
CASSPGQFGNEQFF TRBV5-4
CASSFTGVGGYTF TRBV5-1
CAISAPGQGVGGYTF TRBV19
CASGRTGVSYEQYF TRBV12-5
CASSLEGGGNQPQHF TRBV5-1
CASSRQGGSDEQYF TRBV7-9
CASSFRGWDSNQPQHF TRBV5-5
CASSPQQGYTEAFF TRBV7-9
CASSLGRQGQETQYF TRBV7-3
CASSISFATNEKLFF TRBV19
CASSLAQGDGYTF TRBV7-2
CASSIVAQVLFF TRBV19
CASSRDSGYGYTF TRBV12-3/TRBV12-4
CASMKGAGYGYTF TRBV12-3/TRBV12-4
CARKVPSSYNSPLHF TRBV27
CASSLRTGTGELFF TRBV19
CASSSGPEQYF TRBV5-1
CASTGQGVSSYGYTF TRBV6-5
CASSHRRGTPGSPLHF TRBV19
CASSPTSGGAGADTQYF TRBV2